This TCR beta chain comes out of a study of T cells expressing NK-cell markers. In the study overall: Just one sequenced donor of eight was HCMV-seronegative, while seven were seropositive. Study-wide points: These clonotypes also led the CD3+CD56-NKG2C+ fraction in a handful of donors. The share of CD8+ T cells held by dominant NKG2C+ clonotypes was roughly 1.0-7.5% in over 5 donors.

Per the germline V gene, CDR1 is ENHRY and CDR2 is SYGVKD. There are 15 residues in the CDR3. To note about this clonotype: Its specificity is not known.

TCRdb re-analyzed the 5' RACE reads; it lists each CDR3 protein once, without DNA. This listing includes roughly 280,000 distinct CDR3 sequences. Sequenced sample: blood T cells: a sorted CD56 or NKG2C T cell subset, CD4+ or CD8+ T cells, or bulk PBMC T cells (not recorded which). V is TRBV10-3 and J is TRBJ2-3; TCRdb's D call, TRBD1, is unchecked because there is no DNA. The receptor was derived from a young man in good health. CDR3 sequence: CAISRDRVTEDTQYF.